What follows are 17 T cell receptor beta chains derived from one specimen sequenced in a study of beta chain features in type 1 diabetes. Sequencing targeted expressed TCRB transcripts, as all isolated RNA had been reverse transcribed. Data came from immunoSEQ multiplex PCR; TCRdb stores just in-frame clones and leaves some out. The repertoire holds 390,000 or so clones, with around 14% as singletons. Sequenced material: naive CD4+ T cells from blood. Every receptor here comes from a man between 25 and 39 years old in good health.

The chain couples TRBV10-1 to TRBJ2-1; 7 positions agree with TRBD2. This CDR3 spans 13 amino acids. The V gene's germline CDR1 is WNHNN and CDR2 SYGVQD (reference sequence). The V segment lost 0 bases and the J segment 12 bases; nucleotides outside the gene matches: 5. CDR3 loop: CASSESLSGPQFF. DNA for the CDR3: TGCGCCAGCAGTGAGTCCCTTAGCGGGCCGCAGTTCTTC.

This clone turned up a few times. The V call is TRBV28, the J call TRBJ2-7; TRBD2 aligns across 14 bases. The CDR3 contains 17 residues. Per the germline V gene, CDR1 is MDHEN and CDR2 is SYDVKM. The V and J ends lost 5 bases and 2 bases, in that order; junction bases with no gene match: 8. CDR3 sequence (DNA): TGTGCCAGCAGTACCGGACTAGCGGGGGGATCAGCCTACGAGCAGTACTTC. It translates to CASSTGLAGGSAYEQYF.

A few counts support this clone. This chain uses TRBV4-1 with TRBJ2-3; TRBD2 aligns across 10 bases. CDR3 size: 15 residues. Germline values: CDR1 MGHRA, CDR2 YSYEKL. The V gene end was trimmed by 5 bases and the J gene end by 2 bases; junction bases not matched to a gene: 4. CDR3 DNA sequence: TGCGCCAGCAGCTTTAGCGGGGGGTACACAGATACGCAGTATTTT. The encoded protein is CASSFSGGYTDTQYF.

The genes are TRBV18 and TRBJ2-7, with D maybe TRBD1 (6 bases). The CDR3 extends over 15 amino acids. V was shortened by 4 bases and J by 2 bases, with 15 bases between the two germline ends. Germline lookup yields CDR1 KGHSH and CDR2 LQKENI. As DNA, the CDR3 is TGTGCCAGCTCACAGGAAAGAGGGGGACCCTACGAGCAGTACTTC. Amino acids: CASSQERGGPYEQYF.

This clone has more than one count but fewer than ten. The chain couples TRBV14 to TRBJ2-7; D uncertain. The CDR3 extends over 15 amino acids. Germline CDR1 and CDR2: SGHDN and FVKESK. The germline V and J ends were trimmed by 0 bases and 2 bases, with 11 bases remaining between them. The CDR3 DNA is TGTGCCAGCAGCCAAGATCTTTCGAGCCCCTACGAGCAGTACTTC. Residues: CASSQDLSSPYEQYF.

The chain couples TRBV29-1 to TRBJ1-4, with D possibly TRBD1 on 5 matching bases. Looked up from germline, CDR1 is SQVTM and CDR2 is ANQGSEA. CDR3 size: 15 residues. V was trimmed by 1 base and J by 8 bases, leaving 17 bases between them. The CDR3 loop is CSVEVRSGFGEKLFF. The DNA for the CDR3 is TGCAGCGTTGAAGTTCGTTCAGGGTTTGGGGAAAAACTGTTTTTT.

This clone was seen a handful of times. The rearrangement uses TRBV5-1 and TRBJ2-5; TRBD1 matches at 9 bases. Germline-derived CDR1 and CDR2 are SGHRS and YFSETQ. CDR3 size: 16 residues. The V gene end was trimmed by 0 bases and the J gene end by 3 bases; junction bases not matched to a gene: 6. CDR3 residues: CASSLGGTGPEETQYF. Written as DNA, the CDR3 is TGCGCCAGCAGCTTGGGCGGGACAGGGCCTGAAGAGACCCAGTACTTC.

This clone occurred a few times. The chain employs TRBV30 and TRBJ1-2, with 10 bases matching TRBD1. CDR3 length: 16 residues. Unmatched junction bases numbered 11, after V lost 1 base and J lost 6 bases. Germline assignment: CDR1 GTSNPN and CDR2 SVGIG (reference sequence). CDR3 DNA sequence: TGTGCCTGGAGTGCCTTGGGATTCGACAGGGGGCATGGCTACACCTTC. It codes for CAWSALGFDRGHGYTF. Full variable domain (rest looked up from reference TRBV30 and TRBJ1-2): SQTIHQWPATLVQPVGSPLSLECTVEGTSNPNLYWYRQAAGRGLQLLFYSVGIGQISSEVPQNLSASRPQDRQFILSSKKLLLSDSGFYLCAWSALGFDRGHGYTFGSGTRLTVV.

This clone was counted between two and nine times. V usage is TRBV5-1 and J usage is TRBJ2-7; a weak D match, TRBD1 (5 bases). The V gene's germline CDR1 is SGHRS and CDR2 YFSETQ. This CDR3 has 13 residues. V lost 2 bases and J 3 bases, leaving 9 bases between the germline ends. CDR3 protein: CASSLQERYEQYF. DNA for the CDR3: TGCGCCAGCAGCTTACAGGAGCGCTACGAGCAGTACTTC. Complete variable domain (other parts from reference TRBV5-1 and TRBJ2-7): KAGVTQTPRYLIKTRGQQVTLSCSPISGHRSVSWYQQTPGQGLQFLFEYFSETQRNKGNFPGRFSGRQFSNSRSEMNVSTLELGDSALYLCASSLQERYEQYFGPGTRLTVT.

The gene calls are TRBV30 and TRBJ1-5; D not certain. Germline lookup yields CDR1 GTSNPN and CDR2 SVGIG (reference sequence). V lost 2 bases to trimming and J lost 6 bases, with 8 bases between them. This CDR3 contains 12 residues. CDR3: CAWSPRGQPQHF. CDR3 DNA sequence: TGTGCCTGGAGTCCGCGGGGTCAGCCCCAGCATTTT.

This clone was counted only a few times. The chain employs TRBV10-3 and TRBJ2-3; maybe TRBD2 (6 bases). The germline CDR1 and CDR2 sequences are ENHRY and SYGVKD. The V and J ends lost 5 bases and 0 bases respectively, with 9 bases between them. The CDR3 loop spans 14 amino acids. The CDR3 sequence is CAISYSGSTDTQYF. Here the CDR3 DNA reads TGTGCCATCAGTTATAGCGGCAGCACAGATACGCAGTATTTT.

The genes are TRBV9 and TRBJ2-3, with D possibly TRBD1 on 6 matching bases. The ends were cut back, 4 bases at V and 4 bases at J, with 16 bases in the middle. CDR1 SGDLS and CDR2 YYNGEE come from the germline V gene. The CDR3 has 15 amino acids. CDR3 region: CASSLTGQRADTQYF. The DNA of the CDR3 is TGTGCCAGCAGCCTCACGGGACAACGTGCAGATACGCAGTATTTT.

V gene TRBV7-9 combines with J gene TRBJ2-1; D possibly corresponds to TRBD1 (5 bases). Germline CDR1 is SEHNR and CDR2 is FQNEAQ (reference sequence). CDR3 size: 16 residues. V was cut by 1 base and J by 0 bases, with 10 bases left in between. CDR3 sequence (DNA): TGTGCCAGCAGCTTAGGGCAGGGATTCTCCTACAATGAGCAGTTCTTC. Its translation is CASSLGQGFSYNEQFF.

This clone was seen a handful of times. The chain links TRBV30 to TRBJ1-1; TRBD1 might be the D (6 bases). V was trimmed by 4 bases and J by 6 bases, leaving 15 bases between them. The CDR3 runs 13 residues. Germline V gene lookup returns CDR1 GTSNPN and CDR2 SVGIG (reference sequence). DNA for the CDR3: TGTGCCTGGAAGGGTGCAGGGGTGGCTGAAGCTTTCTTT. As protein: CAWKGAGVAEAFF. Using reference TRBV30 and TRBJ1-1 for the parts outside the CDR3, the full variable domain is SQTIHQWPATLVQPVGSPLSLECTVEGTSNPNLYWYRQAAGRGLQLLFYSVGIGQISSEVPQNLSASRPQDRQFILSSKKLLLSDSGFYLCAWKGAGVAEAFFGQGTRLTVV.

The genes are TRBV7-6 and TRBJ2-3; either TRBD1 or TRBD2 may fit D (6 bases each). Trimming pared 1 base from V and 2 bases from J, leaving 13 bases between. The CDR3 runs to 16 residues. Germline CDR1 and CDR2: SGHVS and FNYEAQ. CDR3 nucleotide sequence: TGTGCCAGCAGCTTAGTTACGGGGGCATCCACAGATACGCAGTATTTT. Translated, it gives CASSLVTGASTDTQYF.

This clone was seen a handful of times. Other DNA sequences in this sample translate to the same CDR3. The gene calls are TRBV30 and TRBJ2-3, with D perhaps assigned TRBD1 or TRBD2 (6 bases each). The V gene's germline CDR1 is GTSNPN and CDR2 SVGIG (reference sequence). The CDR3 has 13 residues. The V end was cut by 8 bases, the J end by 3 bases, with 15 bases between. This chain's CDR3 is CARGGPSTDTQYF. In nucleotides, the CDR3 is TGTGCCCGTGGGGGGCCGTCGACAGATACGCAGTATTTT.

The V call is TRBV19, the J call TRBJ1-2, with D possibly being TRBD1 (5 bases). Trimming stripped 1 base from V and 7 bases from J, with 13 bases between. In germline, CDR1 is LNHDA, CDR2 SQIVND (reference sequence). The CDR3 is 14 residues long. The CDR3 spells CASSIGSGVGGYTF. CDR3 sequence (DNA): TGTGCCAGTAGTATAGGCTCGGGGGTCGGTGGCTACACCTTC. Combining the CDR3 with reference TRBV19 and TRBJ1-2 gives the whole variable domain DGGITQSPKYLFRKEGQNVTLSCEQNLNHDAMYWYRQDPGQGLRLIYYSQIVNDFQKGDIAEGYSVSREKKESFPLTVTSAQKNPTAFYLCASSIGSGVGGYTFGSGTRLTVV.